This T cell receptor beta chain derives from a study of blood T cell repertoires in COVID-19. Losses at the gene ends were 6 bases for V and 4 bases for J; bases not matched to a gene: 4. This CDR3 contains 13 residues. Measured with immunoSEQ multiplex PCR; TCRdb has only the in-frame clones, and not every one. Among some 17,000 clones listed, about nine tenths were seen once. What was sequenced was peripheral blood. The chain links TRBV12-3 or TRBV12-4 to TRBJ1-1, with TRBD1 identical over 8 bases. The receptor was derived from a man in his fifties with active COVID-19. CDR3 sequence: CASSRTGGTEAFF. In nucleotides, the CDR3 is TGTGCCAGCAGCAGAACAGGGGGCACTGAAGCTTTCTTT.